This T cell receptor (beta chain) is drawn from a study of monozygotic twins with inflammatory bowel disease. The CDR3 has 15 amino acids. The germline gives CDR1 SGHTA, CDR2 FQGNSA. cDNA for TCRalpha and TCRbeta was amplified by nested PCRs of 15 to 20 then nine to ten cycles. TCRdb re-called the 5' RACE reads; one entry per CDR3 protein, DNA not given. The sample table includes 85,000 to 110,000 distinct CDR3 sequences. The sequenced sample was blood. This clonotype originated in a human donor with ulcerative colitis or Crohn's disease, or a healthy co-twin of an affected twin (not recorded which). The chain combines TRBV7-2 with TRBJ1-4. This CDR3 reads CASSPEGTTNEKLFF.